This TCR beta chain was captured in a study of blood T cells in healthy people across ages. The sample, approximately 11 milliliters of peripheral blood, was drawn from each donor. A second about 7 to 11 cycle PCR used barcoded and J-beta primers. Each sample provided no less than 3 million CDR3-containing paired-end reads. TCRdb passed the 5' RACE reads through MiXCR, listing each CDR3 protein once. The sample gives hundreds of thousands of distinct CDR3 sequences, about 62% of which show up once; over 20% is in the top ten. Trimming stripped 9 bases from V and 4 bases from J, with 4 bases between. The length of the CDR3 is 10 residues.

Sequenced sample: blood. The gene calls are TRBV12-3 or TRBV12-4 and TRBJ1-3; the D is unclear. The TCR comes from a man in his thirties or forties in good health. The CDR3 nucleotides read TGTGCCAGTGGGGGAAACACCATATATTTT. Amino acid sequence: CASGGNTIYF.